The rows below give T cell receptor beta chains drawn from one sample of a study of T cell responses to AZD1222 COVID-19 vaccine. Clones were sequenced by immunoSEQ multiplex PCR, and TCRdb holds only the in-frame ones, with some missing. This table has about 94,000 clones, 85% appearing once. The material sequenced was peripheral blood, taken 28 days after the second AZD1222 dose. Receptor source: an adult who received the AZD1222 COVID-19 vaccine. The CDR3 runs from the conserved cysteine through the conserved F or W. The order of the fields is D gene, V gene, J gene, clone size, CDR3 protein, CDR3 DNA. A D gene is named only where the DNA matches it firmly. Clone size, where shown, is once, few, many, or a class for clones that have expanded.

>NA|TRBV14|TRBJ2-2|NA
CASSQRTGTGNTGELFF
TGTGCCAGCAGCCAGAGAACCGGGACTGGGAACACCGGGGAGCTGTTTTTT
>NA|TRBV7-3|TRBJ2-7|NA
CASSLIGLTGEQYF
TGTGCCAGCAGCTTAATTGGACTGACTGGCGAGCAGTACTTC
>TRBD1|TRBV28|TRBJ2-1|NA
CASRPEQGHLYNEQFF
TGTGCCAGCAGGCCTGAACAGGGGCACCTCTACAATGAGCAGTTCTTC
>TRBD1|TRBV15|TRBJ2-7|NA
CATSIGKGTGNYEQYF
TGTGCCACCAGCATTGGAAAGGGGACAGGGAACTACGAGCAGTACTTC
>NA|TRBV18|TRBJ1-2|NA
CASSPRTVNINYGYTF
TGTGCCAGCTCACCACGGACGGTGAATATTAACTATGGCTACACCTTC
>NA|TRBV28|TRBJ2-7|NA
CASSLNPSEQYF
TGTGCCAGCAGTTTAAACCCGTCCGAGCAGTACTTC
>TRBD2|TRBV6-2/TRBV6-3|TRBJ2-3|NA
CASSYSSGRAPLDTQYF
TGTGCCAGCAGTTACTCTAGCGGGAGGGCCCCCCTGGATACGCAGTATTTT
>NA|TRBV21-1|TRBJ2-7|NA
CASGREVYEQYF
TGTGCCAGTGGGCGGGAGGTCTACGAGCAGTACTTC
>NA|TRBV11-1|TRBJ1-1|NA
CASKKRGGNTEAFF
TGTGCCAGCAAAAAAAGGGGGGGAAACACTGAAGCTTTCTTT
>TRBD2|TRBV2|TRBJ2-3|NA
CASSVGLAGKYTDTQYF
TGTGCCAGCAGTGTGGGACTAGCGGGGAAATACACAGATACGCAGTATTTT
>NA|TRBV19|TRBJ1-1|once
CASSISPEAANTEAFF
TGTGCCAGTAGTATCTCCCCTGAGGCGGCGAACACTGAAGCTTTCTTT
>NA|TRBV7-9|TRBJ2-7|NA
CASSLDPAYEQYF
TGTGCCAGCAGCTTAGATCCAGCCTACGAGCAGTACTTC
>NA|TRBV5-1|TRBJ1-2|NA
CASSLAFSALGPDGYTF
TGCGCCAGCAGCTTGGCCTTCTCCGCCTTAGGGCCCGATGGCTACACCTTC
>NA|TRBV2|TRBJ2-5|NA
CASSGETQYF
TGTGCCAGCAGTGGAGAGACCCAGTACTTC
>TRBD2|TRBV7-3|TRBJ2-3|NA
CASSSRTSGRPSSTDTQYF
TGTGCCAGCAGCTCTCGGACTAGCGGGAGGCCATCTAGCACAGATACGCAGTATTTT
>TRBD1|TRBV4-1|TRBJ1-5|NA
CASSQVTGAGGNQPQHF
TGCGCCAGCAGCCAAGTAACAGGGGCGGGGGGCAATCAGCCCCAGCATTTT
>TRBD2|TRBV9|TRBJ2-2|NA
CASSGDRLAINTGELFF
TGTGCCAGCAGCGGAGATAGACTAGCCATAAACACCGGGGAGCTGTTTTTT
>TRBD2|TRBV29-1|TRBJ2-7|NA
CSVEMAGDYEQYF
TGCAGCGTTGAAATGGCGGGGGACTACGAGCAGTACTTC
>NA|TRBV30|TRBJ1-5|few
CAWSVTASNQPQHF
TGTGCCTGGAGTGTAACGGCTAGCAATCAGCCCCAGCATTTT
>TRBD1|TRBV9|TRBJ2-1|NA
CASSGTGSSYNEQFF
TGTGCCAGCAGCGGGACAGGTAGCTCCTACAATGAGCAGTTCTTC
>TRBD1|TRBV18|TRBJ1-1|NA
CASLGQPGTEAFF
TGTGCCAGCTTGGGACAGCCAGGCACTGAAGCTTTCTTT
>NA|TRBV7-3|TRBJ1-3|NA
CASSRGYGNTIYF
TGTGCCAGCAGCCGCGGGTATGGAAACACCATATATTTT
>NA|TRBV10-2|TRBJ2-5|NA
CASSPPADETQYF
TGCGCCAGCAGTCCCCCGGCGGATGAGACCCAGTACTTC
>NA|TRBV10-3|TRBJ2-2|NA
CAIRGSGDSNTGELFF
TGTGCCATCAGGGGATCGGGTGATTCTAACACCGGGGAGCTGTTTTTT
>NA|TRBV19|TRBJ2-3|NA
CASSPSGYTDTQYF
TGTGCCAGTAGTCCCTCGGGCTACACAGATACGCAGTATTTT
>NA|TRBV19|TRBJ2-6|NA
CASSIERGMAGANVLTF
TGTGCCAGTAGTATAGAGAGGGGAATGGCAGGGGCCAACGTCCTGACTTTC
>NA|TRBV6-6|TRBJ1-2|NA
CASSPETFNYGYTF
TGTGCCAGCAGTCCCGAGACTTTTAACTATGGCTACACCTTC